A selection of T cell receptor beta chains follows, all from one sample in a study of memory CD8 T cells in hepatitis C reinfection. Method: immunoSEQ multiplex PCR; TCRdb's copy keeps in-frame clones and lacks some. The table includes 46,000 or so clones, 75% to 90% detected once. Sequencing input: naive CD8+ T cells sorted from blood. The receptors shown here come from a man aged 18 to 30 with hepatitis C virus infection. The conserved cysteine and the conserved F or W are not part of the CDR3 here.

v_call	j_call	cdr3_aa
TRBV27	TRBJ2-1	ASSSGTSYNEQF
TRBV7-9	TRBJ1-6	ASSSKSYNSPLH
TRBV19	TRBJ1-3	ASSIPFGIPGNTIY
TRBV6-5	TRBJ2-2	ASSYRDRATGELF
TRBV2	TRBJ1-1	ASTRQGGTEAF
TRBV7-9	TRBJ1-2	ASSDGQGAGYT
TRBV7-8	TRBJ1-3	ASSSDGAGNTIY
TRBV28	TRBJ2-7	ASSLGASGTYEQY
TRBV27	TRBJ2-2	ASTHTTNTGELF
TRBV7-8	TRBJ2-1	ASSLEGAVTYNEQF
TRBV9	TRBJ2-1	ASSVATRDRRQF
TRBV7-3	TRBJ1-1	ASSLAHRTGGPTEAF
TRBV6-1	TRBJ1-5	ASSEGQGASNQPQH
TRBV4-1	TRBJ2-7	ASSQDRGTGSYEQY
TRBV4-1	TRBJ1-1	ASSQGADEAF
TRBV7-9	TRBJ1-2	ASSGTGKTYGYT
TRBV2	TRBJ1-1	ASTVNTEAF